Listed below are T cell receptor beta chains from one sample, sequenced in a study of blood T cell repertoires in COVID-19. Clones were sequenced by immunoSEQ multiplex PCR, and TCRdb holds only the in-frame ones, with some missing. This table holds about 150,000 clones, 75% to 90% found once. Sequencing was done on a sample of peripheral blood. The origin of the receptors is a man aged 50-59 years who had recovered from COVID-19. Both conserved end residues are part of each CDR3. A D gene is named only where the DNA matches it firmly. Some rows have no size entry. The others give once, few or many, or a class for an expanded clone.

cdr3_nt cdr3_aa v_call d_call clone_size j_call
TGTGCCACCAGCAGAGATCGGACAGGGAGCTCCTACGAGCAGTACTTC CATSRDRTGSSYEQYF TRBV15 TRBD1 - TRBJ2-7
TGTGCCAGCAGCTTAGCCAGGGTCACAGATACGCAGTATTTT CASSLARVTDTQYF TRBV7-8 - - TRBJ2-3
TGTGCCAGCAGCTTAGGACAGGCCCCCTACGAGCAGTACTTC CASSLGQAPYEQYF TRBV11-3 - - TRBJ2-7
TGTGCCAGCAGCCCGAGTCGGGGTGGGTCGCAGTATTTT CASSPSRGGSQYF TRBV7-9 - - TRBJ2-3
TGCGCCAGCAGCTTGTCTCTGACAGGGGGATCCGGGGAGCTGTTTTTT CASSLSLTGGSGELFF TRBV5-1 TRBD1 once TRBJ2-2
TGTGCCAGCAGCACGGGACAGGGGCTCAACAATGAGCAGTTCTTC CASSTGQGLNNEQFF TRBV11-3 TRBD1 - TRBJ2-1
TGCGCCAGCAGCTTGTTTAGTAGCGGGGGGAACACAGATACGCAGTATTTT CASSLFSSGGNTDTQYF TRBV5-1 TRBD2 - TRBJ2-3
TGTGCCAGTACACCGCGGGTGGCCTATTCGCGCTCCTACGAGCAGTACTTC CASTPRVAYSRSYEQYF TRBV19 - - TRBJ2-7
TGTGCCAGCAGTCGAAGGACAGGGGCTACCACCGGGGAGCTGTTTTTT CASSRRTGATTGELFF TRBV27 TRBD1 - TRBJ2-2
TGTGCCAGCAGTTTCGCAGGGTACGAGCAGTACTTC CASSFAGYEQYF TRBV12-3/TRBV12-4 - - TRBJ2-7
TGTGCCAGCAGTTATGTCAGGGGGAGGTACGAGCAGTACTTC CASSYVRGRYEQYF TRBV6-6 - - TRBJ2-7
TGTGCCAGCGGGGCCTCCCTAGCCAAAAACATTCAGTACTTC CASGASLAKNIQYF TRBV6-6 - - TRBJ2-4
TGTGCCAGCACCGGACAGGGTGGACCTTTTTTTAACTATGGCTACACCTTC CASTGQGGPFFNYGYTF TRBV2 TRBD1 - TRBJ1-2
TGTGCCAGCAGCTTATATGGGTCGGCCAGCGCCGACACTGAAGCTTTCTTT CASSLYGSASADTEAFF TRBV11-3 - - TRBJ1-1
TGTGCCACCAGGACTAGCTCCAACGAGCAGTACTTC CATRTSSNEQYF TRBV10-3 TRBD2 - TRBJ2-7
TGTGCCAGCAGCTTAGCGGGGACAGGGGGCCGTTTCGCCTCCTATGGCTACACCTTC CASSLAGTGGRFASYGYTF TRBV11-2 TRBD1 - TRBJ1-2